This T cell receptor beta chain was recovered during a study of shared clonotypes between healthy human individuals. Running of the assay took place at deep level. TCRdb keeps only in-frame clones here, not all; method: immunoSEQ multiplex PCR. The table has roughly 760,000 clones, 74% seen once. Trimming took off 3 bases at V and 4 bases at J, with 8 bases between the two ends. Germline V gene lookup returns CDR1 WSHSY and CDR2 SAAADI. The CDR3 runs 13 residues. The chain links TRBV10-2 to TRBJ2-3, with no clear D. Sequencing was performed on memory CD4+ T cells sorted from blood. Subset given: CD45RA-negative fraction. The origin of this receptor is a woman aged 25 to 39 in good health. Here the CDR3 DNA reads TGCGCCAGCAGTGATAGGGTGGCAGATACGCAGTATTTT. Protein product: CASSDRVADTQYF.